This entry lists 5 T cell receptor beta chains sequenced from one sample in a study of blood T cell repertoires in COVID-19. The repertoire was sequenced with immunoSEQ multiplex PCR; TCRdb's copy has only in-frame clones and lacks some. The sample lists roughly 250,000 clones; 65% to 85% were seen once. The material sequenced was peripheral blood. The receptors stem from a woman in her thirties or forties who had recovered from COVID-19.

This clone occurred a few times. The genes are TRBV24-1 and TRBJ2-5; D might be TRBD2 (6 bases). This CDR3 is 14 amino acids long. Germline CDR1 KGHDR, CDR2 SFDVKD. V was cut by 2 bases and J by 7 bases, with 13 bases left in between. CDR3 amino acids: CATSDSDYSVTQYF. CDR3 bases: TGTGCCACCAGTGATTCGGACTATAGCGTGACCCAGTACTTC.

The genes are TRBV7-8 and TRBJ2-1; 8 bases align to TRBD1. The CDR3 is 15 amino acids. Per the germline V gene, CDR1 is SGHVS and CDR2 is FQNEAQ. V gave up 1 base and J gave up 10 bases; unmatched junction bases: 9. CDR3 nucleotides: TGTGCCAGCAGCTTAGGGAGGGGACAGGTTCGCGAGCAGTTCTTC. It codes for CASSLGRGQVREQFF.

This CDR3 reads CATSTPDRDEQYF. For the CDR3, the DNA is TGTGCCACCAGCACGCCGGACAGGGACGAGCAGTACTTC. This chain uses TRBV15 with TRBJ2-7, with TRBD1 matching over 8 bases. The germline V gene encodes CDR1 LNHNV and CDR2 YYDKDF (reference sequence). The CDR3 runs 13 residues. Trimming took 4 bases from V and 5 from J; bases not matched to a gene: 4.

The gene calls are TRBV9 and TRBJ1-1; D gene unclear. V lost 0 bases and J lost 0, with 9 bases in between. The V gene's germline CDR1 is SGDLS and CDR2 YYNGEE. The CDR3 totals 15 residues. In nucleotides, the CDR3 is TGTGCCAGCAGCGTAGGGGGAGGGCTGAACACTGAAGCTTTCTTT. Residues: CASSVGGGLNTEAFF.

The rearrangement links TRBV27 to TRBJ1-6; the D gene is possibly TRBD1 (5 bases). Germline loops: CDR1 MNHEY, CDR2 SMNVEV (reference sequence). Trimming left V 4 bases short and J 6 bases short, with 10 bases between. The CDR3 covers 14 residues. CDR3 amino acids: CASSWGGFNSPLHF. Here the CDR3 DNA reads TGTGCCAGCAGTTGGGGGGGTTTTAATTCACCCCTCCACTTT.